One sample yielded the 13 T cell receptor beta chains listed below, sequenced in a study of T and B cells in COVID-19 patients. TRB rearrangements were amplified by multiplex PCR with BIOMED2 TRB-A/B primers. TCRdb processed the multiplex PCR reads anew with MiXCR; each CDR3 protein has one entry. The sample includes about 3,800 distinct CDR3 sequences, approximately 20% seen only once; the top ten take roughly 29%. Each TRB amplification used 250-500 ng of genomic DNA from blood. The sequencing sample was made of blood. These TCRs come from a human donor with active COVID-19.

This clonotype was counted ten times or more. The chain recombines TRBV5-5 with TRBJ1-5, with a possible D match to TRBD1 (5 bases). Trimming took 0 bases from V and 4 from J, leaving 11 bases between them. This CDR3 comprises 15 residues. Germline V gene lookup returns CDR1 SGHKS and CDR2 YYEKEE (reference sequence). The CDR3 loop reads CASSLAADRNQPQHF. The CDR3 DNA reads TGTGCCAGCAGCTTGGCGGCCGACAGAAATCAGCCCCAGCATTTT.

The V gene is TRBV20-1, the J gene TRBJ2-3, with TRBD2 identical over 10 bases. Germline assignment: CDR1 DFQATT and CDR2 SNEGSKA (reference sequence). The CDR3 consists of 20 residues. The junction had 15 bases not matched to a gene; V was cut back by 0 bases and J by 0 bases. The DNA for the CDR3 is TGCAGTGCTAGAGATCAGTTCCAAGCGGGGGGGCCCCTAAGCACAGATACGCAGTATTTT. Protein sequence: CSARDQFQAGGPLSTDTQYF.

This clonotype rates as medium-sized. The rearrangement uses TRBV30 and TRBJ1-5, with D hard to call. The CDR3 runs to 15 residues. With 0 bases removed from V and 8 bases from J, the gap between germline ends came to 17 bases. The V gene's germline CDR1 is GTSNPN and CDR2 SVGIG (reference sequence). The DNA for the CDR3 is TGTGCCTGGAGTGTACGCGGGCCCCTTCTGGAGCCCCAGCATTTT. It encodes CAWSVRGPLLEPQHF.

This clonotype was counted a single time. DNA of the CDR3: TGCAGTGCGCAACGGGGGGGCCCCTACAATGAGCAGTTCTTC. Its translation is CSAQRGGPYNEQFF. The chain joins TRBV20-1 to TRBJ2-1, with 8 bases identical to TRBD2. With 6 bases clipped from V and 2 bases from J, the junction kept 6 bases outside the gene matches. Germline V gene data show CDR1 as DFQATT and CDR2 as SNEGSKA (reference sequence). The CDR3 contains 14 residues.

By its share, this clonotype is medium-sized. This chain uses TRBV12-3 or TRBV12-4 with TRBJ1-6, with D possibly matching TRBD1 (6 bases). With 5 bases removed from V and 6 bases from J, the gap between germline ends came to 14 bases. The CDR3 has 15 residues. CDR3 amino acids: CASSARQGSNSPLHF. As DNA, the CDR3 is TGTGCCAGCAGTGCCCGGCAGGGGAGTAATTCACCCCTCCACTTT.

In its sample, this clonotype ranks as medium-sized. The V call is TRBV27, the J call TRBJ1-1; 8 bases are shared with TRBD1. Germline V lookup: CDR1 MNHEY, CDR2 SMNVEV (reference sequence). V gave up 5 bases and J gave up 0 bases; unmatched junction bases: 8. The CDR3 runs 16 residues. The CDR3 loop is CASSPWTGNMNTEAFF. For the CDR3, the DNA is TGTGCCAGCAGTCCTTGGACAGGGAATATGAACACTGAAGCTTTCTTT.

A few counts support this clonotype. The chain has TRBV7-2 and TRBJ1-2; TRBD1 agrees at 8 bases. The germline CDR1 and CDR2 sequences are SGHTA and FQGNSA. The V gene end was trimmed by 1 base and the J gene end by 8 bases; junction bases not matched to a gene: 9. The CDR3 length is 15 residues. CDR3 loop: CASSLEFRTGTGYTF. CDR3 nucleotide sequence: TGTGCCAGCAGCTTAGAATTTAGGACAGGGACCGGCTACACCTTC.

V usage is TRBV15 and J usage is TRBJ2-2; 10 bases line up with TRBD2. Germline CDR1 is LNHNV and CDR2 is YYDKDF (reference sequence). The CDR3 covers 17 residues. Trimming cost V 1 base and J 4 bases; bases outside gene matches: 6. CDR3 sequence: CATSRGASGGGTGELFF. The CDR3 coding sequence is TGTGCCACCAGCAGAGGGGCTAGCGGGGGTGGCACCGGGGAGCTGTTTTTT.

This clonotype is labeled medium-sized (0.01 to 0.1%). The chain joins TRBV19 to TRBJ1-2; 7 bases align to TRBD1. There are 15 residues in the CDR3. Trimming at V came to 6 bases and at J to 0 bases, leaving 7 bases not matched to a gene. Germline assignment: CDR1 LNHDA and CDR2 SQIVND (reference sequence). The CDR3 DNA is TGTGCCAGTAGACCCCGGGACAGATCTAACTATGGCTACACCTTC. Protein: CASRPRDRSNYGYTF. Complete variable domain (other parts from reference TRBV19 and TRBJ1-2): DGGITQSPKYLFRKEGQNVTLSCEQNLNHDAMYWYRQDPGQGLRLIYYSQIVNDFQKGDIAEGYSVSREKKESFPLTVTSAQKNPTAFYLCASRPRDRSNYGYTFGSGTRLTVV.

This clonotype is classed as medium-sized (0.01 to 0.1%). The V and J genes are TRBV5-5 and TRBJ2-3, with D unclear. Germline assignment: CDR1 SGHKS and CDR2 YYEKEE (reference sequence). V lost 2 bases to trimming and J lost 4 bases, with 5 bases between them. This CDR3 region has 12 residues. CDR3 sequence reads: CASSFTSDTQYF. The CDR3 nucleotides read TGTGCCAGCAGCTTCACGTCAGATACGCAGTATTTT.

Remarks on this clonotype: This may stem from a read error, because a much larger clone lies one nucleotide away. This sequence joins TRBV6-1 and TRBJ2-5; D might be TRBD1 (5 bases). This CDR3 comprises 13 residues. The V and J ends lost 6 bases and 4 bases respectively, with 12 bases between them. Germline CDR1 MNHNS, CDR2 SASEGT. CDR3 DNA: TGTGCCAGCAGACAAGAAGGGGCAGAGACCCAGTACTTC. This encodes CASRQEGAETQYF.

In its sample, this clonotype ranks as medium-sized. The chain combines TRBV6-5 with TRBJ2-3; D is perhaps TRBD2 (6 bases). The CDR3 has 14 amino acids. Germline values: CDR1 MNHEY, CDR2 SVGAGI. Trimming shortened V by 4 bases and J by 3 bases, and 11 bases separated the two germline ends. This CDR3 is CASSFGLLTDTQYF. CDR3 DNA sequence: TGTGCCAGCAGTTTCGGACTATTGACAGATACGCAGTATTTT.

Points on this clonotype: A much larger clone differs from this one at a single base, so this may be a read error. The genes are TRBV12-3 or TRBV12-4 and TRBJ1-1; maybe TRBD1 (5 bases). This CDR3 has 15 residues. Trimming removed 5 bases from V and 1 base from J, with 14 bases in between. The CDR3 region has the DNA TGTGCCAGCAGTCGACAGTCCATGGAGAACACTGAAGCTTTCTTT. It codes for CASSRQSMENTEAFF.